The rows below give T cell receptor beta chains drawn from one sample of a study of blood T cell repertoires in COVID-19. Generated by immunoSEQ multiplex PCR, the TCRdb table keeps only in-frame clones and is missing some. Found here are 150,000 to 200,000 clones, roughly 77% of them singletons; the top ten hold 17%. The sequencing sample was made of PBMCs or T cells enriched from blood (not recorded which). All receptors derive from a woman between 45 and 60 years old with acute COVID-19. Each CDR3 is given with its conserved first and last residue. D genes are given only for firm matches. Part of the rows lack a size; the others show once, few, many or a class for expanded clones.

len,j_gene,v_gene,d_gene,abundance,CDR3aa,CDR3nt
14,TRBJ1-3,TRBV7-6,.,.,CASSLDISGNTIYF,TGTGCCAGCAGCTTGGACATCTCTGGAAACACCATATATTTT
15,TRBJ1-2,TRBV2,.,.,CASSDRRTVNYGYTF,TGTGCCAGCAGTGATCGTCGCACAGTCAACTATGGCTACACCTTC
15,TRBJ2-6,TRBV11-2,TRBD1,.,CASHRGSSGANVLTF,TGTGCCAGCCACAGGGGAAGCTCTGGGGCCAACGTCCTGACTTTC
15,TRBJ1-4,TRBV19,TRBD1,.,CASSSPGQGYEKLFF,TGTGCCAGTAGTTCGCCGGGACAGGGGTATGAAAAACTGTTTTTT
12,TRBJ1-2,TRBV30,.,.,CAWSGTAHGYTF,TGTGCCTGGAGTGGGACAGCACATGGCTACACCTTC
15,TRBJ2-5,TRBV18,.,.,CASSPRSRFQETQYF,TGTGCCAGCTCACCGCGTTCCCGATTCCAAGAGACCCAGTACTTC
15,TRBJ1-3,TRBV5-1,.,.,CASSFGGTDGNTIYF,TGCGCCAGCAGCTTTGGCGGGACGGATGGAAACACCATATATTTT
14,TRBJ1-4,TRBV6-5,TRBD1,.,CASRTGTANEKLFF,TGTGCCAGCAGAACCGGGACAGCGAATGAAAAACTGTTTTTT
16,TRBJ1-6,TRBV30,TRBD1,.,CAWSVQGQGSNSPLHF,TGTGCCTGGAGTGTACAAGGACAGGGGAGTAATTCACCCCTCCACTTT
14,TRBJ1-1,TRBV18,TRBD1,.,CASSPQGARTEAFF,TGTGCCAGCTCACCACAGGGGGCGCGAACTGAAGCTTTCTTT
15,TRBJ2-2,TRBV16,.,.,CASSSTTGNTGELFF,TGTGCCAGCAGTAGTACAACAGGGAACACCGGGGAGCTGTTTTTT
17,TRBJ2-1,TRBV3-1/TRBV3-2,TRBD2,.,CASSQKLAGGSYNEQFF,TGTGCCAGCAGCCAAAAGCTAGCGGGGGGCTCCTACAATGAGCAGTTCTTC
14,TRBJ1-1,TRBV5-1,.,once,CASSQGSNRDEAFF,TGCGCCAGCAGCCAGGGCTCGAACAGAGACGAAGCTTTCTTT
15,TRBJ1-5,TRBV5-1,TRBD1,.,CASSKTGQGRQPQHF,TGCGCCAGCAGCAAAACAGGACAGGGAAGGCAGCCCCAGCATTTT